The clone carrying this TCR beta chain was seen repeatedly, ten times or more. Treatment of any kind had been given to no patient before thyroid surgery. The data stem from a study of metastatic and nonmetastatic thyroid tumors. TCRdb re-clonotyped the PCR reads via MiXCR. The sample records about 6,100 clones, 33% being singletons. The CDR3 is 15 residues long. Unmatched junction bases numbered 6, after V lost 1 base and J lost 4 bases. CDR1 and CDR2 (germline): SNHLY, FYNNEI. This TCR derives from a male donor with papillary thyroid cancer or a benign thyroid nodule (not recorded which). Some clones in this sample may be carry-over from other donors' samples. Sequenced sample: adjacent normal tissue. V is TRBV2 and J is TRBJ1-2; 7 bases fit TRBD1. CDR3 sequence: CASSEVDRKLYGYTF. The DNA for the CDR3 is TGTGCCAGCAGTGAAGTGGACAGGAAACTCTATGGCTACACCTTC.